Listed below are T cell receptor beta chains from one sample, sequenced in a study of cytomegalovirus exposure and HLA in healthy donors. Sequencing was performed with immunoSEQ multiplex PCR; in TCRdb, only in-frame clones are kept and a portion is missing. In the table there are 85,000 to 95,000 clones, around 96% of which are singletons. The sample consisted of PBMCs. The receptors originated from a man between 18 and 29 years old in good health and CMV-seronegative. Both conserved end residues are part of each CDR3. Each record gives: CDR3 DNA, CDR3 protein, V gene, J gene, D gene, clone size. A D gene is named only where the DNA matches it firmly. Part of the rows lack a size; the others show once, few, many or a class for expanded clones.

DNA: TGTGCCAGCAGTGCCCCGGGACGGGACTTAGGGGGCTACACCTTC
CDR3: CASSAPGRDLGGYTF
V: TRBV6-5
J: TRBJ1-2
D: -
size: -

DNA: TGTGCCAGCAGTGGAACCGGCGGCGGGAGCGGTGGTGAGCAGTTCTTC
CDR3: CASSGTGGGSGGEQFF
V: TRBV2
J: TRBJ2-1
D: TRBD2
size: -

DNA: TGTGCCAGCAGTGATAATCTAGCGGGAGACAAGGAGACCCAGTACTTC
CDR3: CASSDNLAGDKETQYF
V: TRBV2
J: TRBJ2-5
D: TRBD2
size: -

DNA: TGTGCCAGCAGCTCAGATACTTCGAAGGGACAGGGGATCTACAATGAGCAGTTCTTC
CDR3: CASSSDTSKGQGIYNEQFF
V: TRBV7-9
J: TRBJ2-1
D: TRBD1
size: -

DNA: TGTGCCAGCAGCACAGCCGACAGCCTCCAAGAGACCCAGTACTTC
CDR3: CASSTADSLQETQYF
V: TRBV7-6
J: TRBJ2-5
D: -
size: -

DNA: TGTGCCAGCAGCTTAGGGCAGGGGGAGCGCAACTATGGCTACACCTTC
CDR3: CASSLGQGERNYGYTF
V: TRBV11-2
J: TRBJ1-2
D: TRBD1
size: -

DNA: TGTGCCACCAGCACAGACAGGGTCCTGTCCTATGGCTACACCTTC
CDR3: CATSTDRVLSYGYTF
V: TRBV15
J: TRBJ1-2
D: TRBD1
size: -

DNA: TGCGCCAGCAGCCAACTGGGGACAGGGGTCAATGAGCAGTTCTTC
CDR3: CASSQLGTGVNEQFF
V: TRBV4-1
J: TRBJ2-1
D: TRBD1
size: once

DNA: TGTGCCAGCACGGGACAGGGGGTACAGGAGGGCTACACCTTC
CDR3: CASTGQGVQEGYTF
V: TRBV2
J: TRBJ1-2
D: TRBD1
size: -

DNA: TGCGCCAGCAGCCACGGTAGCGCCTCCTACAATGAGCAGTTCTTC
CDR3: CASSHGSASYNEQFF
V: TRBV4-3
J: TRBJ2-1
D: -
size: -

DNA: TGTGCCAGCAGTTCGTTGACAGGACCACTGAACACTGAAGCTTTCTTT
CDR3: CASSSLTGPLNTEAFF
V: TRBV27
J: TRBJ1-1
D: -
size: -

DNA: TGTGCCAGCAGCCAAACAAGACAGGAAAATCAGCCCCAGCATTTT
CDR3: CASSQTRQENQPQHF
V: TRBV4-2
J: TRBJ1-5
D: -
size: -

DNA: TGTGCCAGCAGTTCGGCCAGACAGGTTCAGCCCCAGCATTTT
CDR3: CASSSARQVQPQHF
V: TRBV6-5
J: TRBJ1-5
D: -
size: -

DNA: TGTGCCAGCAGCGTAGGTTCCTACCGGCGGGCTAATGAAAAACTGTTTTTT
CDR3: CASSVGSYRRANEKLFF
V: TRBV9
J: TRBJ1-4
D: -
size: few

DNA: TGTGCCAGCTCATCAGCGCAGGGGATGAACACTGAAGCTTTCTTT
CDR3: CASSSAQGMNTEAFF
V: TRBV18
J: TRBJ1-1
D: -
size: -

DNA: TGTGCCAGCAGTTTATCGGGGGGCTATGAGACCCAGTACTTC
CDR3: CASSLSGGYETQYF
V: TRBV28
J: TRBJ2-5
D: -
size: -

DNA: TGTGCCAGCACGAAATCACTAGGACTAGCGGGAGGGCCGAGCTCCTACGAGCAGTACTTC
CDR3: CASTKSLGLAGGPSSYEQYF
V: TRBV13
J: TRBJ2-7
D: TRBD2
size: -

DNA: TGTGCCAGCAGTTTACTTAGGACAGGGCTCTATGGCTACACCTTC
CDR3: CASSLLRTGLYGYTF
V: TRBV27
J: TRBJ1-2
D: TRBD1
size: -

DNA: TGTGCCAGCAGTCGGGGGGCGACAGGTCCCGGCCGCTATGGCTACACCTTC
CDR3: CASSRGATGPGRYGYTF
V: TRBV28
J: TRBJ1-2
D: -
size: -

DNA: TGTGCCAGCAGCCATTTGAACACTGAAGCTTTCTTT
CDR3: CASSHLNTEAFF
V: TRBV11-3
J: TRBJ1-1
D: -
size: -

DNA: TGCGCCAGCAGGGCTAGCGGGAGGTCCACAGATACGCAGTATTTT
CDR3: CASRASGRSTDTQYF
V: TRBV10-1
J: TRBJ2-3
D: TRBD2
size: -

DNA: TGTGCCTGGAGTAGGAAGGGAGATGGCTACACCTTC
CDR3: CAWSRKGDGYTF
V: TRBV30
J: TRBJ1-2
D: -
size: -

DNA: TGTGCCAGCAGCCCAAGATCTGGGGCAGGTTACGAGCAGTACTTC
CDR3: CASSPRSGAGYEQYF
V: TRBV9
J: TRBJ2-7
D: -
size: -

DNA: TGCGCCAGCAGCTTGGACGCGCGACAGGGTAAGAGGTACAATGAGCAGTTCTTC
CDR3: CASSLDARQGKRYNEQFF
V: TRBV5-1
J: TRBJ2-1
D: TRBD1
size: -

DNA: TGTGCCAGCAGGCTTAGACAGGGAGGTTTCGATGGCTACACCTTC
CDR3: CASRLRQGGFDGYTF
V: TRBV7-2
J: TRBJ1-2
D: TRBD1
size: -

DNA: TGCGCCAGCAGCCGACCGTCAGACAGGGATAACTATGGCTACACCTTC
CDR3: CASSRPSDRDNYGYTF
V: TRBV4-1
J: TRBJ1-2
D: TRBD1
size: -

DNA: TGTGACACGGGAGATGGCTACACCTTC
CDR3: CDTGDGYTF
V: TRBV7-2
J: TRBJ1-2
D: -
size: once

DNA: TGTGCCAGCAGCCCCCACCCGGAAGAGACCCAGTACTTC
CDR3: CASSPHPEETQYF
V: TRBV7-3
J: TRBJ2-5
D: -
size: -

DNA: TGCAGCGCAATACAGGGGCCCACTGAAGCTTTCTTT
CDR3: CSAIQGPTEAFF
V: TRBV29-1
J: TRBJ1-1
D: TRBD1
size: -

DNA: TGTGCCAGCAGCTTATCGGGGAGGACAGTCTGGCGGGAGATTCAGCCCCAGCATTTT
CDR3: CASSLSGRTVWREIQPQHF
V: TRBV7-6
J: TRBJ1-5
D: -
size: -

DNA: TGCGCCAGCAGCCACGGGCGGGGGATAAAGAGTGAAAAACTGTTTTTT
CDR3: CASSHGRGIKSEKLFF
V: TRBV4-3
J: TRBJ1-4
D: -
size: -

DNA: TGTGCCATTCAAGGCGGGTTGACCTCTGGAAACACCATATATTTT
CDR3: CAIQGGLTSGNTIYF
V: TRBV10-3
J: TRBJ1-3
D: -
size: -

DNA: TGTGCCAGCAGCATAAACGCAGGGGGCACAGATACGCAGTATTTT
CDR3: CASSINAGGTDTQYF
V: TRBV11-2
J: TRBJ2-3
D: -
size: once

DNA: TGTGCCAGCAGCTGGGGGGGGCAGGCTTTCAATCAGCCCCAGCATTTT
CDR3: CASSWGGQAFNQPQHF
V: TRBV5-6
J: TRBJ1-5
D: -
size: -

DNA: TGTGCCAGCAGGGATTCGGGAAGCGGGCTGCAGTTCTTC
CDR3: CASRDSGSGLQFF
V: TRBV6-5
J: TRBJ2-1
D: -
size: -

DNA: TGCGCCAGCGGCTTAGAGCCGAGTCGAGAGACCCAGTACTTC
CDR3: CASGLEPSRETQYF
V: TRBV5-1
J: TRBJ2-5
D: -
size: -

DNA: TGTGCCAGCATACGAGGACCGACAGGGGTTAATGAAAAACTGTTTTTT
CDR3: CASIRGPTGVNEKLFF
V: TRBV28
J: TRBJ1-4
D: TRBD1
size: -

DNA: TGTGCCATCAGTGAATTCAGCTATGGCTACACCTTC
CDR3: CAISEFSYGYTF
V: TRBV10-3
J: TRBJ1-2
D: -
size: -

DNA: TGTGCCAGCAAAACTAGCGGGAGTTTCGGGGAGCAGTTCTTC
CDR3: CASKTSGSFGEQFF
V: TRBV6-1
J: TRBJ2-1
D: TRBD2
size: -

DNA: TGTGCCAGCAGCCCGGGGCCGCAGGGGTTTTACGAGCAGTACTTC
CDR3: CASSPGPQGFYEQYF
V: TRBV7-6
J: TRBJ2-7
D: -
size: -

DNA: TGTGCCAGCATCGGGGAGGCTACCGGGGAGCTGTTTTTT
CDR3: CASIGEATGELFF
V: TRBV7-2
J: TRBJ2-2
D: -
size: -

DNA: TGTGCCAGCAGTGGACAGGGGGGAAGCAATCAGCCCCAGCATTTT
CDR3: CASSGQGGSNQPQHF
V: TRBV6-1
J: TRBJ1-5
D: TRBD1
size: -

DNA: TGTGCCAGCCAACTCCAGCGCGCAACTAATGAAAAACTGTTTTTT
CDR3: CASQLQRATNEKLFF
V: TRBV19
J: TRBJ1-4
D: -
size: -

DNA: TGTGCCAGTAGTATTCTCCCGACTAGCAGACTCACAGATACGCAGTATTTT
CDR3: CASSILPTSRLTDTQYF
V: TRBV19
J: TRBJ2-3
D: TRBD2
size: -

DNA: TGTGCCAGCAGCGTCCTTAGCGGGAGTGCAGATACGCAGTATTTT
CDR3: CASSVLSGSADTQYF
V: TRBV9
J: TRBJ2-3
D: TRBD2
size: few

DNA: TGTGCCAGTAGTATAGATCGGGGGACAGGGGGCCGTTCCCAAGAGACCCAGTACTTC
CDR3: CASSIDRGTGGRSQETQYF
V: TRBV19
J: TRBJ2-5
D: TRBD1
size: -

DNA: TGTGCCAGCAGTTATAGGGAGAGTAATCAGCCCCAGCATTTT
CDR3: CASSYRESNQPQHF
V: TRBV6-6
J: TRBJ1-5
D: -
size: -

DNA: TGTGCCAGCAGCCGCCCGAAACCCGGCGGGTGGAACACAGATACGCAGTATTTT
CDR3: CASSRPKPGGWNTDTQYF
V: TRBV11-3
J: TRBJ2-3
D: -
size: -

DNA: TGTGCCAGCAGCTTTAGCGGGAGAGAGACCCAGTACTTC
CDR3: CASSFSGRETQYF
V: TRBV7-2
J: TRBJ2-5
D: TRBD2
size: -

DNA: TGTGCCAGCAGCCAAGTACGGTCGATGAACACTGAAGCTTTCTTT
CDR3: CASSQVRSMNTEAFF
V: TRBV14
J: TRBJ1-1
D: -
size: -

DNA: TGTGCCAGCAGCTCAGGACTAGCGGGAACCCCACAGTATTTT
CDR3: CASSSGLAGTPQYF
V: TRBV7-2
J: TRBJ2-3
D: TRBD2
size: once

DNA: TGTGCTAGCAGCCCAAGGGGCGGGAGGTCCTACAATGAGCAGTTCTTC
CDR3: CASSPRGGRSYNEQFF
V: TRBV7-7
J: TRBJ2-1
D: TRBD2
size: -

DNA: TGTGCCAGCAGCCCACAGCCAGGATTCAATGAGCAGTTCTTC
CDR3: CASSPQPGFNEQFF
V: TRBV9
J: TRBJ2-1
D: -
size: -